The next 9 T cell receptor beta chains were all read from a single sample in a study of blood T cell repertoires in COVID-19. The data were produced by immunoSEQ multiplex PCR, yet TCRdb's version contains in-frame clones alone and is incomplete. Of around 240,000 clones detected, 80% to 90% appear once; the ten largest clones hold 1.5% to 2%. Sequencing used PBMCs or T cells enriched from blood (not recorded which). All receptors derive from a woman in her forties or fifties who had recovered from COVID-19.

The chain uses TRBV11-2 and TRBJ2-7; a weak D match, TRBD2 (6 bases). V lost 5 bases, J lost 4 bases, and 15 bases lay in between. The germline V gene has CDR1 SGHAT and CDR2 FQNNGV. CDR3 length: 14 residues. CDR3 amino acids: CASSPSGLGYEQYF. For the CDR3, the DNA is TGTGCCAGCAGCCCCTCGGGACTGGGATACGAGCAGTACTTC.

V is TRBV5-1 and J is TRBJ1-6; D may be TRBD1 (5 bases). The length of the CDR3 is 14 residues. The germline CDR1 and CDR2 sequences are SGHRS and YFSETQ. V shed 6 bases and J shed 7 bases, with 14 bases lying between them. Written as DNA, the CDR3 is TGCGCCAGCACTCCGGGGGGGAACAATTCACCCCTCCACTTT. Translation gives CASTPGGNNSPLHF.

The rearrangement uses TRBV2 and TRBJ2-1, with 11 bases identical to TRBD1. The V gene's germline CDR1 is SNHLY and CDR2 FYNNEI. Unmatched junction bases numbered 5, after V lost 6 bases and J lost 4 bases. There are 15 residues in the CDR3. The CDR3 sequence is CASRIGQGAYNEQFF. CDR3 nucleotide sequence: TGTGCCAGCAGGATAGGACAGGGGGCATACAATGAGCAGTTCTTC. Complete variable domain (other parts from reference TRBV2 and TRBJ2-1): EPEVTQTPSHQVTQMGQEVILRCVPISNHLYFYWYRQILGQKVEFLVSFYNNEISEKSEIFDDQFSVERPDGSNFTLKIRSTKLEDSAMYFCASRIGQGAYNEQFFGPGTRLTVL.

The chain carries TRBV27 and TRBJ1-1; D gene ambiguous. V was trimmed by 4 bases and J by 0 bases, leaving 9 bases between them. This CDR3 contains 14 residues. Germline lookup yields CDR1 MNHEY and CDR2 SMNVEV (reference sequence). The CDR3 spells CASSSRNMNTEAFF. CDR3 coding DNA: TGTGCCAGCAGTTCCAGGAACATGAACACTGAAGCTTTCTTT.

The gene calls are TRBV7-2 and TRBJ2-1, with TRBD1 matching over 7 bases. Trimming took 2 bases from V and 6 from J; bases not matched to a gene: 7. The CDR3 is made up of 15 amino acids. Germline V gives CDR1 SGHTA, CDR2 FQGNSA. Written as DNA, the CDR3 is TGTGCCAGCAGCTTATCGGGACAGCAGACCAATGAGCAGTTCTTC. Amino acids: CASSLSGQQTNEQFF.

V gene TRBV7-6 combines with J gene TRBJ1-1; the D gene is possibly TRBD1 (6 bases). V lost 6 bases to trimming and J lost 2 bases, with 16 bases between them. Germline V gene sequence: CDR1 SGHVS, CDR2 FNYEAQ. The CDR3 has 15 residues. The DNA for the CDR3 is TGTGCCAGCAGTAATAGGGGGGGCTCAAACACTGAAGCTTTCTTT. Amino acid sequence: CASSNRGGSNTEAFF.

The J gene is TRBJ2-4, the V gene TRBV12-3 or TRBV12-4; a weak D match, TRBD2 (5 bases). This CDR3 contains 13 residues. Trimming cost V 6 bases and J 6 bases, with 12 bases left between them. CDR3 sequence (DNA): TGTGCCAGCAGCCCAACGGGAAGAAACATTCAGTACTTC. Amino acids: CASSPTGRNIQYF.

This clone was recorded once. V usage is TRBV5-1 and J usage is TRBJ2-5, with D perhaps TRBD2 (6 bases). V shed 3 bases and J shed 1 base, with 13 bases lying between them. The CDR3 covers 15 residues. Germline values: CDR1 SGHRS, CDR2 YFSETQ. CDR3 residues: CASSSETRAQETQYF. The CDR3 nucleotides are TGCGCCAGCAGCTCAGAGACTAGGGCCCAAGAGACCCAGTACTTC.

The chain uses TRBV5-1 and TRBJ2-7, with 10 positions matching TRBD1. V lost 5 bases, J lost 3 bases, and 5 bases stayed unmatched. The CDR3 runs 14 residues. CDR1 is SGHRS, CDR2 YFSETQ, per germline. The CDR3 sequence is CASRTGQGSYEQYF. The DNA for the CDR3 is TGCGCCAGCAGGACGGGACAGGGGAGCTACGAGCAGTACTTC. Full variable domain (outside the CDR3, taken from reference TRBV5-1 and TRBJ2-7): KAGVTQTPRYLIKTRGQQVTLSCSPISGHRSVSWYQQTPGQGLQFLFEYFSETQRNKGNFPGRFSGRQFSNSRSEMNVSTLELGDSALYLCASRTGQGSYEQYFGPGTRLTVT.